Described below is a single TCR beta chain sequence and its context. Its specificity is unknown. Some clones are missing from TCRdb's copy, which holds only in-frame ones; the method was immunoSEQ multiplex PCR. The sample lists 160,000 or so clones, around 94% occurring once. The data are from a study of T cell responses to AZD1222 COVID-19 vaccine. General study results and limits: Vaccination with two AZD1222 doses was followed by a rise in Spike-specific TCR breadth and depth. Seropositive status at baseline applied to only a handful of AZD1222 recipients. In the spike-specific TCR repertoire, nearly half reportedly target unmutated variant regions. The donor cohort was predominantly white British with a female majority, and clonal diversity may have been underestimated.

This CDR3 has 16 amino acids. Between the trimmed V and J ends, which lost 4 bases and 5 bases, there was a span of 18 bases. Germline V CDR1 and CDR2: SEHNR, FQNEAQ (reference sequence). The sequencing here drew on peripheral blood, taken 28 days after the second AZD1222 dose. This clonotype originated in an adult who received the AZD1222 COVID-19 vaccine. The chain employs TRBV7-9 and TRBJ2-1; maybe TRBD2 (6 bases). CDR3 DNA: TGTGCCAGCAGCTCATTCCGGGACTCCCCCAACAATGAGCAGTTCTTC. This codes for CASSSFRDSPNNEQFF.